Sequencing of this T cell receptor (beta chain) was carried out in a study of response to subunit inactivated influenza vaccine. Findings and caveats of the study: It was suggested by the authors that few new T cells are recruited by each seasonal influenza vaccination.

This clonotype was picked up many times. Its specificity is not known. Each CDR3 protein is one row after TCRdb ran MiXCR on the RT-PCR reads. The data show 500,000 to 550,000 distinct CDR3 sequences, roughly 8.2% seen once. The germline V gene encodes CDR1 MNHEY and CDR2 SVGEGT. V was trimmed by 5 bases and J by 2 bases, leaving 19 bases between them. This CDR3 is built from 16 residues. The starting material was PBMCs from blood, obtained approximately 25 months after vaccination. V is TRBV6-2 or TRBV6-3 and J is TRBJ2-7; D is possibly TRBD2 (5 bases). The sequence was obtained from a man between 50 and 69 years old who received an inactivated influenza vaccine. CDR3 in DNA: TGTGCCAGCAGTACGCAGTGGTCACTAGTCGCCTACGAGCAGTACTTC. Its translation is CASSTQWSLVAYEQYF.